The 19 T cell receptor beta chains listed next were all sequenced from one sample in a study of cytotoxic CD8 clonotypes in ibrutinib-treated CLL. The assay was immunoSEQ multiplex PCR, and TCRdb's table has in-frame clones only and misses some. The sample holds roughly 130,000 clones, 75% to 95% seen once. The sample was PBMCs, taken after 12 months of ibrutinib treatment. Source of these receptors: a human donor with chronic lymphocytic leukemia.

This rearrangement joins TRBV6-5 to TRBJ2-5; TRBD1 matches 8 bases. Germline CDR1 reads MNHEY; CDR2 reads SVGAGI. Trimming took 6 bases from V and 4 from J; bases not matched to a gene: 7. This CDR3 spans 14 amino acids. The CDR3 DNA is TGTGCCAGCAGGAGACAGGGGTCATCAGAGACCCAGTACTTC. It yields the protein CASRRQGSSETQYF.

The chain links TRBV5-1 to TRBJ2-7; D might be TRBD2 (5 bases). Germline V gene sequence: CDR1 SGHRS, CDR2 YFSETQ. Deletions cut 0 bases from V and 2 bases from J, with 9 bases between. The CDR3 runs to 14 residues. The CDR3 coding sequence is TGCGCCAGCAGCTTGGCTGACGGGGCCTACGAGCAGTACTTC. This sequence encodes CASSLADGAYEQYF.

The rearrangement joins TRBV18 to TRBJ1-5; TRBD1 might be the D (5 bases). The CDR3 spans 14 residues. V dropped 1 base and J dropped 5 bases, with 9 bases sitting between them. In germline, CDR1 is KGHSH, CDR2 LQKENI. The chain's CDR3 is CASSPQGPDQPQHF. The CDR3 DNA sequence: TGTGCCAGCTCACCACAGGGGCCTGATCAGCCCCAGCATTTT. The entire variable domain, with the rest obtained from reference TRBV18 and TRBJ1-5, is as follows: NAGVMQNPRHLVRRRGQEARLRCSPMKGHSHVYWYRQLPEEGLKFMVYLQKENIIDESGMPKERFSAEFPKEGPSILRIQQVVRGDSAAYFCASSPQGPDQPQHFGDGTRLSIL.

The V call is TRBV7-9, the J call TRBJ2-7; 11 bases agree with TRBD1. Per germline, CDR1 SEHNR and CDR2 FQNEAQ (reference sequence). V was clipped by 6 bases and J by 5 bases; unmatched bases: 15. The length of the CDR3 is 17 residues. The CDR3 protein is CASSHPQPGQGVDEQYF. DNA of the CDR3: TGTGCCAGCAGTCACCCCCAGCCGGGACAGGGGGTTGACGAGCAGTACTTC.

V is TRBV19 and J is TRBJ1-1; no clear D gene. V was pared by 8 bases and J by 1 base, with 17 bases between. Per germline, CDR1 LNHDA and CDR2 SQIVND (reference sequence). The CDR3 is 15 amino acids. CDR3 protein: CASLIVPAGNTEAFF. The CDR3 nucleotides read TGTGCCAGTCTTATTGTTCCGGCCGGGAACACTGAAGCTTTCTTT. Supplemented by reference TRBV19 and TRBJ1-1, the full variable domain reads DGGITQSPKYLFRKEGQNVTLSCEQNLNHDAMYWYRQDPGQGLRLIYYSQIVNDFQKGDIAEGYSVSREKKESFPLTVTSAQKNPTAFYLCASLIVPAGNTEAFFGQGTRLTVV.

The J gene is TRBJ1-3, the V gene TRBV4-2; no definite D call. Trimming stripped 0 bases from V and 0 bases from J, with 15 bases between. The CDR3 runs 18 residues. Germline CDR1 is LGHNA and CDR2 is YNFKEQ. CDR3 coding DNA: TGTGCCAGCAGCCAAGATATCGGAAACACTTTCTCTGGAAACACCATATATTTT. Translation: CASSQDIGNTFSGNTIYF.

The chain is built from TRBV5-1 and TRBJ2-7, with 8 bases matching TRBD2. CDR1 and CDR2 (germline): SGHRS, YFSETQ. The CDR3 extends over 14 amino acids. Germline trimming cut 4 bases from V and 3 bases from J; bases unmatched to any gene: 6. The CDR3 DNA sequence: TGCGCCAGCAGCCCAGCGGGAGAAGTCTACGAGCAGTACTTC. Translating gives CASSPAGEVYEQYF.

This rearrangement joins TRBV18 to TRBJ1-1; 7 bases fit TRBD1. Germline-derived CDR1 and CDR2 are KGHSH and LQKENI. The CDR3 is 14 amino acids. The V segment lost 3 bases and the J segment 7 bases; nucleotides outside the gene matches: 8. For the CDR3, the DNA is TGTGCCAGCTCACCCGCAGGGGGGGACGGTGAAGCTTTCTTT. Its protein is CASSPAGGDGEAFF.

The chain carries TRBV28 and TRBJ2-3; D ambiguous. Trimming cost V 6 bases and J 10 bases, with 11 bases left between them. The CDR3 extends over 11 amino acids. The V gene's germline CDR1 is MDHEN and CDR2 SYDVKM. The CDR3 nucleotides read TGTGCCAGCAGCGACCATGACCCGCAGTATTTT. The encoded protein is CASSDHDPQYF.

The chain links TRBV6-1 to TRBJ2-2; 7 bases are a match to TRBD1. The CDR3 sequence is 16 residues long. Germline V gene sequence: CDR1 MNHNS, CDR2 SASEGT. Trimming at V came to 2 bases and at J to 4 bases, leaving 7 bases not matched to a gene. The CDR3: CASSEPVAGGTGELFF. The DNA of the CDR3 is TGTGCCAGCAGTGAACCAGTGGCAGGGGGCACCGGGGAGCTGTTTTTT.

The CDR3: CASRPSGNEQFF. The DNA for the CDR3 is TGTGCCAGCAGACCCTCGGGGAATGAGCAGTTCTTC. The chain joins TRBV11-2 to TRBJ2-1; possible D gene TRBD2, 5 bases. V was clipped by 6 bases and J by 7 bases, with 10 bases between them. Per the germline V gene, CDR1 is SGHAT and CDR2 is FQNNGV. The CDR3 has 12 amino acids.

V and J are TRBV2 and TRBJ1-1, with D uncertain. The CDR3 length is 16 residues. Trimming stripped 2 bases from V and 4 bases from J, with 17 bases between. Germline-derived CDR1 and CDR2 are SNHLY and FYNNEI. CDR3 protein: CASSESQKVMVTEAFF. CDR3 sequence (DNA): TGTGCCAGCAGTGAATCCCAGAAGGTGATGGTCACTGAAGCTTTCTTT.

The chain links TRBV9 to TRBJ1-2, with D hard to call. Looked up from germline, CDR1 is SGDLS and CDR2 is YYNGEE. With 0 bases removed from V and 8 bases from J, the gap between germline ends came to 14 bases. This CDR3 region has 14 residues. The CDR3 coding sequence is TGTGCCAGCAGCGTAGCTGGCGGGTTGGGGGGCTACACCTTC. Its translation: CASSVAGGLGGYTF.

The rearrangement joins TRBV6-1 to TRBJ1-5; no reliable D call. V dropped 4 bases and J dropped 0 bases, with 13 bases sitting between them. The CDR3 is 16 residues long. CDR1 is MNHNS, CDR2 SASEGT, per germline. The CDR3 region is CASSAQTPLSNQPQHF. CDR3 bases: TGTGCCAGCAGTGCACAGACACCTCTTAGCAATCAGCCCCAGCATTTT.

The rearrangement uses TRBV19 and TRBJ1-4, with TRBD1 identical over 7 bases. CDR3 length: 15 amino acids. V lost 8 bases and J lost 8; bases outside the gene matches: 14. The germline V gene encodes CDR1 LNHDA and CDR2 SQIVND (reference sequence). The CDR3 loop is CASQKTRDRGEKLFF. CDR3 nucleotides: TGTGCCAGTCAAAAGACCCGGGACAGAGGAGAAAAACTGTTTTTT.

The rearrangement joins TRBV6-5 to TRBJ1-1, with D unresolved. V lost 5 bases and J 1 base, leaving 14 bases between the germline ends. This CDR3 spans 15 amino acids. Germline V gene lookup returns CDR1 MNHEY and CDR2 SVGAGI. CDR3 protein: CASSVDLSQNTEAFF. CDR3 sequence (DNA): TGTGCCAGCAGTGTCGACCTGAGCCAGAACACTGAAGCTTTCTTT.

A word on this clone: This specimen includes other DNA sequences encoding the same CDR3. The chain combines TRBV27 with TRBJ2-6, with D unresolved. Per the germline V gene, CDR1 is MNHEY and CDR2 is SMNVEV (reference sequence). The CDR3 covers 13 residues. Trimming stripped 6 bases from V and 2 bases from J, with 5 bases between. The CDR3, as DNA: TGTGCCAGCAGACCGGCTGGGGCCAACGTCCTGACTTTC. This sequence encodes CASRPAGANVLTF. The full variable domain, in which reference TRBV27 and TRBJ2-6 provide the parts outside the CDR3, is EAQVTQNPRYLITVTGKKLTVTCSQNMNHEYMSWYRQDPGLGLRQIYYSMNVEVTDKGDVPEGYKVSRKEKRNFPLILESPSPNQTSLYFCASRPAGANVLTFGAGSRLTVL.

Concerning this clone itself: One end of the junction varies from germline; a read error may be responsible. V is TRBV28 and J is TRBJ2-1; D gene ambiguous. The CDR3 spans 11 residues. In germline, CDR1 is MDHEN, CDR2 SYDVKM. The CDR3 DNA reads TGTGCCAGCAGGCTCTACAATGATCAGTTCTTC. Its protein is CASRLYNDQFF.

The chain combines TRBV2 with TRBJ2-1; D is ambiguous. The V gene lost 4 bases and the J gene lost 7 bases, with 23 bases spanning the gap. Germline V lookup: CDR1 SNHLY, CDR2 FYNNEI. CDR3 length: 17 amino acids. This CDR3 is CASSVPPTQVGGNEQFF. The CDR3 DNA reads TGTGCCAGCAGTGTTCCACCGACTCAGGTGGGTGGGAATGAGCAGTTCTTC.